The clone carrying this TCR beta chain was observed many times. The library targeted TCRbeta and was prepared with unique molecular identifiers. TCRdb re-derived calls from the PCR reads in MiXCR, one entry per CDR3 protein. Found here are around 190,000 distinct CDR3 sequences, about 6.6% of them singletons; the top ten hold 5.5%. This entry comes from a study of T-cell reconstitution after alpha-beta-depleted transplantation in children. The sequencing here drew on PBMCs, taken before TCRalphabeta/CD19-depleted stem cell transplant. The source of this sequence is a boy younger than 10 with acute lymphoblastic leukemia, due to receive a stem cell transplant.

The CDR3 nucleotides read TGCAGTGCTAGAGGTCAGGGGCAAAGAGGGACTGAAGCTTTCTTT. Amino acid sequence: CSARGQGQRGTEAFF. The rearrangement links TRBV20-1 to TRBJ1-1, with D possibly being TRBD1 (6 bases). The CDR3 loop spans 15 amino acids. Germline V lookup: CDR1 DFQATT, CDR2 SNEGSKA (reference sequence). V was clipped by 1 base and J by 5 bases, with 17 bases between them.